The rows below give T cell receptor beta chains drawn from one sample of a study of PD-L1 blockade in urothelial cancer. Only in-frame clones appear in the TCRdb table, and some are missing; sequencing was by immunoSEQ multiplex PCR. The table has around 82,000 clones, roughly 84% seen once. The specimen comprised PBMCs, sampled around atezolizumab (anti-PD-L1) treatment. The receptors were sampled from a man aged 55-75 years with urothelial cancer. The CDR3 runs from the conserved cysteine through the conserved F or W. The D gene is left open where the match is weak. Expanded clones are given a class, and other clones once, few, many or no size at all.

d_call	v_call	j_call	clone_size	cdr3_nt	cdr3_aa
TRBD1	TRBV5-4	TRBJ1-2	-	TGTGCCAGCAGCTTTTACAGAGACAGGGGGAGAAATAATGGAGGCTACACCTTC	CASSFYRDRGRNNGGYTF
TRBD1	TRBV28	TRBJ2-1	-	TGTGCCAGCAGAGCCAGGGGGTACGGCTATAATGAGCAGTTCTTC	CASRARGYGYNEQFF
TRBD2	TRBV7-2	TRBJ2-4	-	TGTGCCAGCAGCCGAGGACTAGCGGGAGGGGTAGGCATTCAGTACTTC	CASSRGLAGGVGIQYF
-	TRBV30	TRBJ2-3	-	TGTGCCTGGGGGCACAGCCAGAGTGCAGATACGCAGTATTTT	CAWGHSQSADTQYF
TRBD1	TRBV29-1	TRBJ2-7	-	TGCAGCGTTGCCGGGACAGGGTACGAGCAGTACTTC	CSVAGTGYEQYF
TRBD1	TRBV7-9	TRBJ1-4	-	TGTGCCAGCAGCCAGGGGGCAGGGGCTAATGAAAAACTGTTTTTT	CASSQGAGANEKLFF
TRBD1	TRBV7-3	TRBJ2-7	-	TGTGCCAGCAGCTTAATGGGGGCCGGGACAGCCTCCTACGAGCAGTACTTC	CASSLMGAGTASYEQYF
-	TRBV5-1	TRBJ2-7	-	TGCGCCAGCAGCTTACAGGGATACGAGCAGTACTTC	CASSLQGYEQYF
-	TRBV14	TRBJ1-2	-	TGTGCCAGCAGCCAAGTTCAGAGGCGCTATGGCTACACCTTC	CASSQVQRRYGYTF
TRBD1	TRBV10-3	TRBJ1-5	-	TGTGCCATCAGTGAGCCGGGACAGGGGAATCAGCCCCAGCATTTT	CAISEPGQGNQPQHF
-	TRBV2	TRBJ1-1	few	TGTGCCAGCACGAGGGTCGGCACTGAAGCTTTCTTT	CASTRVGTEAFF
TRBD1	TRBV19	TRBJ2-4	-	TGTGCCAGTAGTATAACAGGGGTGGCCAAAAACATTCAGTACTTC	CASSITGVAKNIQYF
TRBD1	TRBV10-3	TRBJ1-1	-	TGTGCCGTTCACAGGGGGACTGAAGCTTTCTTT	CAVHRGTEAFF
-	TRBV9	TRBJ2-7	-	TGTGCCAGCAGCGTCGGCCAAACCACAGGGAAAGAACGCGAGCAGTACTTC	CASSVGQTTGKEREQYF
TRBD1	TRBV4-1	TRBJ2-1	-	TGCGCCAGCAGCCAAGACTTCGACAGGGCCGGTGAGCAGTTCTTC	CASSQDFDRAGEQFF
TRBD2	TRBV2	TRBJ2-1	-	TGTGCCAGCAGTGAGAGGCTAGCGGGCGAGGGAACTGAGCAGTTCTTC	CASSERLAGEGTEQFF
-	TRBV11-2	TRBJ1-2	-	TGTGCCAGCAGCTTCTCAGAGGACTATGGCTACACCTTC	CASSFSEDYGYTF
TRBD1	TRBV18	TRBJ1-2	-	TGTGCCAGCTCACCAGGACAGGGGGGATATTTGTATGGCTACACCTTC	CASSPGQGGYLYGYTF
TRBD1	TRBV7-8	TRBJ1-5	-	TGTGCCAGCAGCTTTGACAGGGATTGGTATCAGCCCCAGCATTTT	CASSFDRDWYQPQHF
-	TRBV5-1	TRBJ2-3	-	TGCGCCAGCAGCTTGGACCCGGGGGGCAGCACAGATACGCAGTATTTT	CASSLDPGGSTDTQYF
-	TRBV7-9	TRBJ2-7	-	TGTGCCAGCAGCTTAAGCCTGTTGATCGAGCAGTACTTC	CASSLSLLIEQYF
-	TRBV10-3	TRBJ2-6	-	TGTGCCATCAAAGGGGAGGCGGGGGCCAACGTCCTGACTTTC	CAIKGEAGANVLTF
TRBD1	TRBV6-6	TRBJ1-5	-	TGTGCCAGCTCAGGACAGGGTAGCAATCAGCCCCAGCATTTT	CASSGQGSNQPQHF
-	TRBV19	TRBJ1-5	-	TGTGCCAGTAGTCCGCAGGGGCAATTACAGCCCCAGCATTTT	CASSPQGQLQPQHF
-	TRBV30	TRBJ2-3	-	TGTGCCTGGAGTGTTACAGGGCCCCGCACAGATACGCAGTATTTT	CAWSVTGPRTDTQYF
-	TRBV6-1	TRBJ2-1	-	TGTGCCAGCCCCCTGAGAGGGAATGAGCAGTTCTTC	CASPLRGNEQFF
-	TRBV6-1	TRBJ1-6	-	TGTGCCAGCAGTGAAGCGCAGGGGCGCGGTTCACCCCTCCACTTT	CASSEAQGRGSPLHF
-	TRBV27	TRBJ1-2	-	TGTGCCAGCAAAAGAAGGGCAGGGAACCAGAGTAACTATGGCTACACCTTC	CASKRRAGNQSNYGYTF
TRBD1	TRBV6-6	TRBJ2-3	-	TGTGCCAGCAGTCGACAGGGACAGGGGTTCACAGATACGCAGTATTTT	CASSRQGQGFTDTQYF
TRBD2	TRBV30	TRBJ2-2	-	TGTGCCTGGAATAGCGGGGGGGCTGACACCGGGGAGCTGTTTTTT	CAWNSGGADTGELFF
TRBD1	TRBV11-3	TRBJ2-1	-	TGTGCCAGCAGTTCCGGGACAGGAGTCTACAATGAGCAGTTCTTC	CASSSGTGVYNEQFF
TRBD1	TRBV6-5	TRBJ1-1	-	TGTGCCAGCAGTTACTTGGGGCAGGGGGCCACTGAAGCTTTCTTT	CASSYLGQGATEAFF
TRBD2	TRBV4-2	TRBJ2-7	-	TGTGCCAGCAGCCAAACAAGCGGGGGCGTTTTCTACGAGCAGTACTTC	CASSQTSGGVFYEQYF
TRBD1	TRBV19	TRBJ1-5	-	TGTGCCAGTAGTGTCCTGGCGGGACAGGGATCTTATCAGCCCCAGCATTTT	CASSVLAGQGSYQPQHF
TRBD1	TRBV11-2	TRBJ2-1	-	TGTGCCAGCAGCGAAATACAGGGGGCCGGTGAGCAGTTCTTC	CASSEIQGAGEQFF
-	TRBV6-5	TRBJ2-7	-	TGTGCCAGCAGCCGGGGACACGCGTACGAGCAGTACTTC	CASSRGHAYEQYF
-	TRBV7-2	TRBJ2-7	-	TGTGCCAGCAGCTTAGACCAGCTCAGGGAGCAGTACTTC	CASSLDQLREQYF
TRBD2	TRBV9	TRBJ2-1	-	TGTGCCAGCAGCGTAGAACTAGCGGACAATGAGCAGTTCTTC	CASSVELADNEQFF
TRBD2	TRBV7-2	TRBJ2-5	few	TGTGCCAGCAGCTTAGTTCGGCTAGCGGGGGGCCAAGAGACCCAGTACTTC	CASSLVRLAGGQETQYF
-	TRBV7-9	TRBJ2-6	-	TGTGCCAGCAGCTTCGGGGGAGCTGGGGCCAACGTCCTGACTTTC	CASSFGGAGANVLTF
-	TRBV30	TRBJ1-3	-	TGTGCCTGGAGTGTGGGGGGAGATGGAAACACCATATATTTT	CAWSVGGDGNTIYF
-	TRBV20-1	TRBJ1-1	-	TGCAGTGCTAGAGATCACAGGGAAGCTTTCTTT	CSARDHREAFF
TRBD1	TRBV7-9	TRBJ2-6	-	TGTGCCAGCAGCCTCCGGAGACAGGGAAGGTCTGGGGCCAACGTCCTGACTTTC	CASSLRRQGRSGANVLTF
TRBD2	TRBV7-2	TRBJ2-7	-	TGTGCCAGCAGCTTAGCGTCTAGCGGGGTGTACGAGCAGTACTTC	CASSLASSGVYEQYF
-	TRBV7-2	TRBJ2-1	-	TGTGCCAGCAGCTTAGCGGGGAGGTACAATGAGCAGTTCTTC	CASSLAGRYNEQFF
-	TRBV7-7	TRBJ2-7	-	TGTGCCAGCAGCCCCCAAGAGGGAAGAGAGCAGTACTTC	CASSPQEGREQYF
-	TRBV4-3	TRBJ2-1	once	TGCGCCAGCAGCCAAGATGGGACAGAGCAGTTCTTC	CASSQDGTEQFF
-	TRBV6-6	TRBJ1-2	once	TGTGCCAGCAGTCCTGGGGGGGGCTACACCTTC	CASSPGGGYTF
TRBD1	TRBV9	TRBJ2-7	once	TGTGCCAGCAGTGAGGCGGGGACAGGGAATTACGAGCAGTACTTC	CASSEAGTGNYEQYF
TRBD1	TRBV28	TRBJ1-2	few	TGTGCCAGCAGTACCGGGACAGGGGTCTATGGCTACACCTTC	CASSTGTGVYGYTF
-	TRBV18	TRBJ2-4	-	TGTGCCAGCTCACCACTTAAATCCCTAGCCAAAAACATTCAGTACTTC	CASSPLKSLAKNIQYF
-	TRBV30	TRBJ1-5	-	TGTGCCTGGAGCGCGGTGCGGGGCCGGCCCCAGCATTTT	CAWSAVRGRPQHF
TRBD1	TRBV4-1	TRBJ1-5	-	TGCGCCAGCAGCCTGGGACAGTCTTGGGGCAATCAGCCCCAGCATTTT	CASSLGQSWGNQPQHF
-	TRBV19	TRBJ2-3	-	TGTGCCAGTAGTATCTTGGAGGTACGGGATACGCAGTATTTT	CASSILEVRDTQYF
TRBD1	TRBV30	TRBJ1-2	-	TGTGCCTGGGGACGAAGTACAGGGGGCCGTTCTCTCTATGGCTACACCTTC	CAWGRSTGGRSLYGYTF
-	TRBV7-9	TRBJ2-5	once	TGTGCCAGCAGCTTAGCTTGGGGGGGCCAGGGAGAGACCCAGTACTTC	CASSLAWGGQGETQYF
-	TRBV18	TRBJ1-1	few	TGTGCCAGCTCACCATACGGGGGGCCGGGGGAAGCTTTCTTT	CASSPYGGPGEAFF